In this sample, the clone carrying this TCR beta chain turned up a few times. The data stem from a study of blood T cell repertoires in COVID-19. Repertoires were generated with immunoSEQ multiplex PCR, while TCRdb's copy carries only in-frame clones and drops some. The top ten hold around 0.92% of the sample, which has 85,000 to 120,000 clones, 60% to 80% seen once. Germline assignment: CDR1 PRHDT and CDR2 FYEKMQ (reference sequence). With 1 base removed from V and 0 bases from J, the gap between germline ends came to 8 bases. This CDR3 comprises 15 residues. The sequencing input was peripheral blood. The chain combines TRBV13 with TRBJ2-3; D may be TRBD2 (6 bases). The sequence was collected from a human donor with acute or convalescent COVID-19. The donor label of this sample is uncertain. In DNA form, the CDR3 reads TGTGCCAGCAGCTTAGACGGGGGAAGCACAGATACGCAGTATTTT. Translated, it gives CASSLDGGSTDTQYF.